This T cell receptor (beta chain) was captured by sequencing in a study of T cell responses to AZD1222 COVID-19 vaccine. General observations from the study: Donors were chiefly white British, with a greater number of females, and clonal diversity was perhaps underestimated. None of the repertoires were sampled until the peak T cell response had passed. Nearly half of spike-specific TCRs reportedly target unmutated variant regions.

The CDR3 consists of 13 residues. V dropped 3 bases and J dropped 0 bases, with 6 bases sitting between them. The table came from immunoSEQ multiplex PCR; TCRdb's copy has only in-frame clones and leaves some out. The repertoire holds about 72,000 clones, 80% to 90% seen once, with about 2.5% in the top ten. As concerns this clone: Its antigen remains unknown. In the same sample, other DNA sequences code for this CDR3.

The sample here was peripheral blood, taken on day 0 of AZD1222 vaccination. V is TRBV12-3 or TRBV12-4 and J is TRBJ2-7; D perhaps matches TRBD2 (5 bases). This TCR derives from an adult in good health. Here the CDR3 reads CASSFGNSYEQYF. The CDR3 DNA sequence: TGTGCCAGCAGTTTCGGGAACTCCTACGAGCAGTACTTC.